Each of the 14 T cell receptor beta chains below was sequenced from the same sample in a study of T cell repertoires in cytomegalovirus infection. Each CDR3 protein is one row after TCRdb ran MiXCR on the reads. The data show around 630,000 distinct CDR3 sequences, with 20% to 25% seen just once and roughly 8% held by the top ten. Sequencing was carried out using CD8+ T cells from PBMCs. The receptors derive from a human donor in good health (CMV status not recorded). Some clones in this sample may be carry-over from other donors' samples.

This clonotype showed up many times. This chain links TRBV6-2 or TRBV6-3 with TRBJ2-3; no definite D call. The CDR3 has 15 amino acids. Looked up from germline, CDR1 is MNHEY and CDR2 is SVGEGT. V lost 1 base to trimming and J lost 0 bases, with 8 bases between them. The CDR3 DNA is TGTGCCAGCAGTTACTTGCTTACTAGCACAGATACGCAGTATTTT. Its translation is CASSYLLTSTDTQYF.

This chain joins TRBV14 and TRBJ2-1; D unclear. This CDR3 spans 13 amino acids. CDR1 is SGHDN, CDR2 FVKESK, per germline. Trimming removed 2 bases at V and 6 bases at J, with 8 bases between. The CDR3 sequence is CASSQKGPNEQFF. CDR3 nucleotide sequence: TGTGCCAGCAGCCAAAAAGGACCCAATGAGCAGTTCTTC. Variable domain in full (rest from reference TRBV14 and TRBJ2-1): EAGVTQFPSHSVIEKGQTVTLRCDPISGHDNLYWYRRVMGKEIKFLLHFVKESKQDESGMPNNRFLAERTGGTYSTLKVQPAELEDSGVYFCASSQKGPNEQFFGPGTRLTVL.

The chain has TRBV7-9 and TRBJ2-1, with D maybe TRBD1 (6 bases). V was shortened by 5 bases and J by 8 bases, with 19 bases between the two germline ends. CDR1 is SEHNR and CDR2 is FQNEAQ in the germline V gene (reference sequence). The CDR3 covers 15 residues. The CDR3 DNA sequence: TGTGCCAGCAGCATTGTGGGGGCAGGGGCCGATGAGCAGTTCTTC. Its protein is CASSIVGAGADEQFF.

This clonotype was seen many times. This chain's CDR3 is CASSLRLAYDEQFF. CDR3 in DNA: TGTGCCAGCAGCTTAAGGCTAGCTTACGATGAGCAGTTCTTC. The chain links TRBV7-2 to TRBJ2-1; D might be TRBD2 (5 bases). The CDR3 sequence is 14 residues long. The germline CDR1 and CDR2 sequences are SGHTA and FQGNSA. Trimming stripped 2 bases from V and 8 bases from J, with 13 bases between.

This clonotype has just a few counts. This chain connects TRBV5-1 to TRBJ2-1, with D possibly matching TRBD1 (6 bases). The CDR3 is 14 residues long. V dropped 6 bases and J dropped 4 bases, with 14 bases sitting between them. Germline CDR1 SGHRS, CDR2 YFSETQ. The CDR3 loop reads CASTGTPTYNEQFF. The CDR3 coding sequence is TGCGCCAGCACCGGGACACCGACGTACAATGAGCAGTTCTTC.

This clonotype was detected many times. CDR3: CASSYVGGFRETQYF. The CDR3 nucleotides read TGTGCCAGCAGTTACGTTGGCGGGTTCCGAGAGACCCAGTACTTC. This sequence joins TRBV6-5 and TRBJ2-5; possible D gene TRBD2, 5 bases. Trimming took 2 bases from V and 4 from J, leaving 14 bases between them. Germline V gene lookup returns CDR1 MNHEY and CDR2 SVGAGI. CDR3 length: 15 residues.

This clonotype came up a few times. This chain connects TRBV27 to TRBJ2-1, with D possibly being TRBD2 (7 bases). The CDR3 contains 13 residues. Germline CDR1 MNHEY, CDR2 SMNVEV (reference sequence). Trimming pared 9 bases from V and 2 bases from J, leaving 11 bases between. This CDR3 reads CASGRGTYNEQFF. CDR3 coding DNA: TGTGCCAGTGGGAGGGGGACCTACAATGAGCAGTTCTTC.

This sequence joins TRBV4-1 and TRBJ2-1, with 7 bases that match TRBD1. Germline values: CDR1 MGHRA, CDR2 YSYEKL. Losses at the gene ends were 1 base for V and 7 bases for J; bases not matched to a gene: 7. The CDR3 is 15 residues long. The DNA of the CDR3 is TGCGCCAGCAGCCAAGTAAAGGGGGCGAGGAATGAGCAGTTCTTC. It codes for CASSQVKGARNEQFF.

A few counts support this clonotype. This chain joins TRBV7-9 and TRBJ2-7; no reliable D call. Trimming removed 5 bases from V and 3 bases from J, with 11 bases in between. This CDR3 contains 13 residues. The germline CDR1 and CDR2 sequences are SEHNR and FQNEAQ (reference sequence). CDR3 residues: CASSPSEYYEQYF. The CDR3 region has the DNA TGTGCCAGCAGCCCCAGCGAGTACTACGAGCAGTACTTC.

This clonotype was observed at least ten times. CDR3 nucleotides: TGTGCCAGCCGAAGGGTGGGGAATAGCAATCAGCCCCAGCATTTT. It yields the protein CASRRVGNSNQPQHF. The rearrangement uses TRBV6-1 and TRBJ1-5; D is undetermined. Looked up from germline, CDR1 is MNHNS and CDR2 is SASEGT. This CDR3 comprises 15 residues. V lost 8 bases and J 0 bases, leaving 14 bases between the germline ends.

This clonotype was seen a few times. The rearrangement joins TRBV10-1 to TRBJ2-3, with 8 bases identical to TRBD2. The J segment lost 3 bases and the V segment lost 0 bases, leaving 8 bases of the junction unmatched. This CDR3 is built from 17 residues. The germline gives CDR1 WNHNN, CDR2 SYGVQD (reference sequence). CDR3 coding DNA: TGCGCCAGCAGTGAGTCCCCGGGGGGGCCGGAGACAGATACGCAGTATTTT. Amino acids: CASSESPGGPETDTQYF.

This clonotype was picked up a small number of times. The chain combines TRBV7-2 with TRBJ1-1; D gene uncertain. Trimming took off 0 bases at V and 6 bases at J, with 14 bases between the two ends. The germline CDR1 and CDR2 sequences are SGHTA and FQGNSA. The CDR3 consists of 15 residues. DNA for the CDR3: TGTGCCAGCAGCTTAGCTTTCCTGGGAGCGGCTGAAGCTTTCTTT. This translates into CASSLAFLGAAEAFF.

The V gene is TRBV29-1, the J gene TRBJ2-1; perhaps TRBD1 as D (6 bases). CDR1 and CDR2 from the germline V gene are SQVTM and ANQGSEA. Trimming took 3 bases from V and 7 from J, leaving 16 bases between them. The CDR3 runs 14 residues. CDR3 in amino acids: CSVDSGDNYNEQFF. CDR3 sequence (DNA): TGCAGCGTTGACTCCGGGGACAACTATAATGAGCAGTTCTTC.

This clonotype was observed a handful of times. The chain couples TRBV19 to TRBJ1-2, with TRBD1 identical over 8 bases. Losses at the gene ends were 5 bases for V and 4 bases for J; bases not matched to a gene: 9. This CDR3 region has 15 residues. The germline V gene encodes CDR1 LNHDA and CDR2 SQIVND (reference sequence). The CDR3 protein is CASSDLQGGTYGYTF. CDR3 nucleotides: TGTGCCAGTAGTGACCTACAGGGGGGGACCTATGGCTACACCTTC. The entire variable domain, with the rest obtained from reference TRBV19 and TRBJ1-2, is as follows: DGGITQSPKYLFRKEGQNVTLSCEQNLNHDAMYWYRQDPGQGLRLIYYSQIVNDFQKGDIAEGYSVSREKKESFPLTVTSAQKNPTAFYLCASSDLQGGTYGYTFGSGTRLTVV.